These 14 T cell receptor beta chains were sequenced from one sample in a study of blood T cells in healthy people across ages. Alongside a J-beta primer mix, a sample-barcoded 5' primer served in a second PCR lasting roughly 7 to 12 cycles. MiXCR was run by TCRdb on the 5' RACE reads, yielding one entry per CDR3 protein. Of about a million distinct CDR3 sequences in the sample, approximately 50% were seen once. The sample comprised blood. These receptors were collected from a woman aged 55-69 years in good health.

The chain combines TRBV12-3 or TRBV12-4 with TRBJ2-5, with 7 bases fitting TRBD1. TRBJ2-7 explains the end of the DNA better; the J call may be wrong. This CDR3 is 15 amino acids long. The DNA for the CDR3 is TGTGCCAGCAGGTTATTATCAGGGGGTGTTGACGAGCAGTACTTC. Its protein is CASRLLSGGVDEQYF.

The DNA for the CDR3 is TGCAGCGCCCTGGGGTGGGAGATTAACTATGGCTACACCTTC. Its protein is CSALGWEINYGYTF. V is TRBV29-1 and J is TRBJ1-2; no firm D call. V was clipped by 7 bases and J by 1 base, with 16 bases between them. Per the germline V gene, CDR1 is SQVTM and CDR2 is ANQGSEA. CDR3 size: 14 residues. The whole variable domain, filled in from reference TRBV29-1 and TRBJ1-2, reads SAVISQKPSRDICQRGTSLTIQCQVDSQVTMMFWYRQQPGQSLTLIATANQGSEATYESGFVIDKFPISRPNLTFSTLTVSNMSPEDSSIYLCSALGWEINYGYTFGSGTRLTVV.

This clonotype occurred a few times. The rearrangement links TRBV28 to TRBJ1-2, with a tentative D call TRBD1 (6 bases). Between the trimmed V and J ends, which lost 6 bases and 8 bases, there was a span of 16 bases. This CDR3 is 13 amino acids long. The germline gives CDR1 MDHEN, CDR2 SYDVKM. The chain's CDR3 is CASSQTGTSGYTF. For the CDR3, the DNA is TGTGCCAGCAGCCAAACCGGGACAAGCGGCTACACCTTC.

The CDR3 DNA reads as TGTGCCAGCAGCCACCTAACAGCTTTCCAAGAGACCCAGTACTTC. Amino acids: CASSHLTAFQETQYF. The chain links TRBV13 to TRBJ2-5, with D hard to call. The CDR3 runs 15 residues. The V gene lost 5 bases and the J gene lost 1 base, with 14 bases spanning the gap. Looked up from germline, CDR1 is PRHDT and CDR2 is FYEKMQ (reference sequence).

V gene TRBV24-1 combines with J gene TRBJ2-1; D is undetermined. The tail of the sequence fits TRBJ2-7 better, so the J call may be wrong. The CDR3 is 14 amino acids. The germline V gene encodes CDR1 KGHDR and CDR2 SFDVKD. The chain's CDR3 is CATSEPDSTNEQYF. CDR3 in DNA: TGTGCCACCAGTGAACCCGACTCAACCAATGAGCAGTACTTC.

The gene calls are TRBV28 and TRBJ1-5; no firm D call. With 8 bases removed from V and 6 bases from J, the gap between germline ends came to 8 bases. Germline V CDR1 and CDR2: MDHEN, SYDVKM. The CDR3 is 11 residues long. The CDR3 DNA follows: TGTGCCAGCGGGAGATCTCAGCCCCAGCATTTT. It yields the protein CASGRSQPQHF. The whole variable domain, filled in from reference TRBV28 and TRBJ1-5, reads DVKVTQSSRYLVKRTGEKVFLECVQDMDHENMFWYRQDPGLGLRLIYFSYDVKMKEKGDIPEGYSVSREKKERFSLILESASTNQTSMYLCASGRSQPQHFGDGTRLSIL.

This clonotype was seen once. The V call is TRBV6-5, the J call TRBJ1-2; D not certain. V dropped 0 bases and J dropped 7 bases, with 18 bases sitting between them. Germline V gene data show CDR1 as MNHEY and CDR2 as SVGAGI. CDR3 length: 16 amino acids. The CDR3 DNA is TGTGCCAGCAGTTACTCGACGAGGGTCAGCTCTTTTGGCTACACCTTC. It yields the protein CASSYSTRVSSFGYTF.

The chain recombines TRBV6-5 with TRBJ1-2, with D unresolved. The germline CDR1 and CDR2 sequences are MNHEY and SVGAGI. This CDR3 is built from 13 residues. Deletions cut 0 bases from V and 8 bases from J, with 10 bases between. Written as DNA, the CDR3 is TGTGCCAGCAGTTACTCCGGCCCAAGGGGCTACACCTTC. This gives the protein CASSYSGPRGYTF.

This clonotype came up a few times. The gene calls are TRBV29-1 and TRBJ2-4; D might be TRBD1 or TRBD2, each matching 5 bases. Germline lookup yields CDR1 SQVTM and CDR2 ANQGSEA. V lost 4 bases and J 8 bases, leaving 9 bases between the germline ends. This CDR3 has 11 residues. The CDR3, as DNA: TGCAGCGTTGCTGAGGGGCACATTCAGTACTTC. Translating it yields CSVAEGHIQYF.

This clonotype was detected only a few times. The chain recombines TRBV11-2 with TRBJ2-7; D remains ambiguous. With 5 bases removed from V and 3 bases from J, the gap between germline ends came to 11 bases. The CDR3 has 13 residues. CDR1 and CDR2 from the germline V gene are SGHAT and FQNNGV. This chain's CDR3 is CASSAGRVYEQYF. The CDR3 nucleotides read TGTGCCAGCAGCGCCGGACGGGTCTACGAGCAGTACTTC. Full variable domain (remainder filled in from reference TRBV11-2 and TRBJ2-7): EAGVAQSPRYKIIEKRQSVAFWCNPISGHATLYWYQQILGQGPKLLIQFQNNGVVDDSQLPKDRFSAERLKGVDSTLKIQPAKLEDSAVYLCASSAGRVYEQYFGPGTRLTVT.

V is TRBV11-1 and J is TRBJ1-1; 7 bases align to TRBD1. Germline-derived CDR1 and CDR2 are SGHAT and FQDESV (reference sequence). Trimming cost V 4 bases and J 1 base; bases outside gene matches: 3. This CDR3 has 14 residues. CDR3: CASSSDRSNTEAFF. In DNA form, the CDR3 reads TGTGCCAGCAGCTCGGACAGGTCGAACACTGAAGCTTTCTTT.

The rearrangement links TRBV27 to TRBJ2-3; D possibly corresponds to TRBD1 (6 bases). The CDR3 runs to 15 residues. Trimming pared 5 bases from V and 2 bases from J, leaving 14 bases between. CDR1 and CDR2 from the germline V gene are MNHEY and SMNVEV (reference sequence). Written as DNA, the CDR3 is TGTGCCAGCAGTGTACAGGGCACCTCCACAGATACGCAGTATTTT. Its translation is CASSVQGTSTDTQYF.

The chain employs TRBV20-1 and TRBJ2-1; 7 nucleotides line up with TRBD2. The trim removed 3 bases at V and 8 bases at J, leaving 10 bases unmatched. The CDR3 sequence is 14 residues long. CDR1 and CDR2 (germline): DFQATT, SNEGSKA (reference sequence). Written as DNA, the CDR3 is TGCAGTGCTAGGAGGCTAGCGGATTGGGATGAGCAGTTCTTC. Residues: CSARRLADWDEQFF.

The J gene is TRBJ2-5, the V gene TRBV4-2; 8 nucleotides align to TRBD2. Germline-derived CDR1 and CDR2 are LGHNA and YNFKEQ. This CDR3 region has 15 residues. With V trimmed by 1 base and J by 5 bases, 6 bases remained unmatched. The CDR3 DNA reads TGTGCCAGCAGCCAAGGGGGGGCTAGCGGGGAGACCCAGTACTTC. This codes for CASSQGGASGETQYF.